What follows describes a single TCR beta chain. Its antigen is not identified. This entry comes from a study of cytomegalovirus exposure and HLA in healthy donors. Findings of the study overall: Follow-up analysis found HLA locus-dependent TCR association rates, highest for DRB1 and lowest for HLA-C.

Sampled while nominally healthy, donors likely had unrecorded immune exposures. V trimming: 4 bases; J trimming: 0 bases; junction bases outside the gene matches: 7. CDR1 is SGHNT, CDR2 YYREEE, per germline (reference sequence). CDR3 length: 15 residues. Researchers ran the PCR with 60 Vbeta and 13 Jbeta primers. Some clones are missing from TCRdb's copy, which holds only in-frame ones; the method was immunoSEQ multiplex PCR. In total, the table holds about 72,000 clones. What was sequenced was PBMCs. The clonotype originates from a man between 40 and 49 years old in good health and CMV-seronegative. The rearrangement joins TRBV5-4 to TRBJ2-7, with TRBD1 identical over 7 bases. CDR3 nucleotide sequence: TGTGCCAGCAGCCCGGGGACAGCCCGCTCCTACGAGCAGTACTTC. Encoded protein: CASSPGTARSYEQYF.